This T cell receptor (beta chain) was recorded in a study of Ad26.COV2.S vaccination and SARS-CoV-2 variants. As for the study in general: Intramuscular Ad26.COV2.S at 5x10^10 or 1x10^11 viral particles.

Germline values: CDR1 SGHTA, CDR2 FQGNSA. The length of the CDR3 is 16 residues. Germline trimming cut 1 base from V and 2 bases from J; bases unmatched to any gene: 1. Notes on this clone: The antigen is undetermined. This same CDR3 is encoded by further DNA sequences in the sample.

Study observations and caveats: Vaccine and placebo groups showed comparable non-spike TCR breadth.

TCRdb keeps only in-frame clones here, not all; method: immunoSEQ multiplex PCR. The sample has approximately 350,000 clones, 83% seen once; the top ten hold about 7.1%. Indicated treatment: 15 to 20 received Ad26.COV2.S at low or high dose, single or two shots; five or six received placebo; per-sample allocation not given. At day 63 after the first vaccine or placebo injection, samples were drawn. Vaccine was an Ad26 vector expressing Wuhan-strain SARS-CoV-2 spike. The sequencing here drew on peripheral blood, taken in a trial of Ad26.COV2.S vaccine versus placebo. This TCR derives from a person aged 18 to 65 who received the Ad26.COV2.S COVID-19 vaccine or a placebo. This chain uses TRBV7-2 with TRBJ2-5, with 13 bases lining up with TRBD2. CDR3 sequence (DNA): TGTGCCAGCAGCTTAGGGACTAGCGGGGGTCAAGAGACCCAGTACTTC. It yields the protein CASSLGTSGGQETQYF. Based on the CDR3 plus reference TRBV7-2 and TRBJ2-5, the full variable domain is GAGVSQSPSNKVTEKGKDVELRCDPISGHTALYWYRQSLGQGLEFLIYFQGNSAPDKSGLPSDRFSAERTGGSVSTLTIQRTQQEDSAVYLCASSLGTSGGQETQYFGPGTRLLVL.